This T cell receptor (beta chain) was sequenced during a study of cytomegalovirus exposure and HLA in healthy donors (dated by TCRdb to the late 2010s). Regarding the complete study: In an earlier analysis of several hundred of the donors, 250 to 300 Gb of sequence data and 100 million or so unique TCR beta sequences from roughly 190 million T cells were reported. Rather than drawing on any new phenotypic data, the later analysis identified candidate immune exposures from TCR beta sequences and the way those sequences occurred across donors. Genome-wide SNP genotypes for about 65% of the 666 donors were used in a later genetic analysis, which treated that subset as a discovery cohort. Every repertoire in the discovery cohort had been generated on one and the same sequencing platform. Roughly five DR-DQ haplotypes were handled as single units for association and clustering, since linkage in the cohort was strong. An early release covering 550 to 650 HLA-typed donors comprised about 300 gigabases of sequencing data and about 90 million unique TCR sequences. In an earlier analysis of about 590 of the donors, high-throughput TCR beta sequencing was used to judge whether each TCR beta V gene segment behaved as functional or pseudogenic. The aim of the study was to test whether cataloging public T cell receptors could identify signatures of past pathogen exposure. In addition to the first cohort of several hundred subjects, a separate validation cohort of approximately 130 different subjects was used. Typing coverage varied by locus: roughly 629-630 donors for A, B, C, DRB1 and DQB1; 522 for DQA1; more than 600 for DPA1; 450 to 480 for DPB1. The study profiled the T cell repertoires of about 720 subjects by immunosequencing and related them to cytomegalovirus serostatus. HLA typing covered class I and class II loci at four-digit resolution. In a later analysis, previously published TCR beta repertoires from several hundred donors were re-analyzed and high-resolution HLA genotyping was added so that TCR occurrence patterns could be studied. To predict cytomegalovirus infection status, the study brought together high-throughput TCR immunosequencing, statistical association of individual TCRs with disease status, and machine learning. Donor age, sex, ethnicity and CMV serostatus were collected together with the repertoire data. Among some 400 genotyped donors of the cohort, an average of roughly 230,000 unique TCR beta nucleotide sequences was sequenced per donor, of which 15% to 20% were non-productive. Among the roughly 400 genotyped donors, around 81% belonged to the genetic ancestry cluster associated with self-reported Caucasian donors.

Regarding this clone: It lacks a known antigen. No much larger clonotype is one base removed from it; base qualities were not supplied.

The cohort consisted of hundreds of healthy bone marrow donors. At the time of sampling, every cohort member was nominally healthy, though immune exposures that went unrecorded were likely present. The donor was CMV seronegative and was included in the group of hundreds of seronegative cohort members. Every donor gave a peripheral blood sample, and the peripheral blood mononuclear cells from that sample were used for TCR beta sequencing. The Qiagen DNeasy Blood Extraction Kit was used to extract genomic DNA from the blood cell samples. Summary of the overall study and its limitations: Only TCR beta chains were sequenced in this cohort, and the absence of alpha or paired-chain data limited detectable features. According to the authors, the approach could potentially be generalized to other disease states and immunological phenotypes. In a later analysis, several top co-occurrence clusters were reported to appear linked to parvovirus B19, influenza, CMV and Epstein-Barr virus. Most TCR sequences were seen in very few donors, while some public TCRs were found in many individuals. Immune exposure information for the cohort was limited to CMV serostatus. V-gene and J-gene trimming of TCR beta chains was associated with a missense DCLRE1C variant in a later genetic analysis, and the association was replicated in an independent cohort. The 87-base-pair reads could not distinguish some IMGT-functional V segments, including TRBV6-2 and TRBV6-3, so those segments were excluded. The sequencing pipeline was judged likely to have produced a cluster of highly shared sequence variants as a technical artifact. Sequencing depth was assumed to be roughly uniform across donors in the presence/absence analyses, though that assumption may not hold. Linkage disequilibrium might explain the correlated functional status among segregating V segments, but an unknown experimental factor could not be ruled out. Because counts were too low, about 18 rarely observed V segments, including chromosome 9 orphons, were left out of the earlier analysis of several hundred of the donors. Because HLA typing was unavailable for some donors at each locus, only the typed subset was used in association tests. A further reported finding was that TCR beta sequences accurately predicted the HLA-A and HLA-B alleles for most subjects in the first cohort. According to a later genetic analysis, donors in an Asian-associated ancestry cluster had fewer N-insertions in productive TCRs than the approximately 700-donor mean. At a false discovery rate of 0.05, a later analysis linked about 17,000 TCR beta sequences to specific HLA alleles. In vitro tests confirmed that a few of the cytomegalovirus-associated TCR beta chains recognize cytomegalovirus antigens. In a later analysis, most CMV-associated TCR beta chains were found to appear HLA-restricted, with HLA associations seemingly driven largely by CMV exposure. According to a later analysis, TCR association rates differed among HLA loci, with DRB1 alleles showing the most associated TCRs and HLA-C alleles showing the fewest. When HLA alleles, especially DR and DQ, strongly co-occurred, attributing TCR associations to individual alleles was difficult. An earlier analysis of several hundred of the donors showed that most TCR beta V segments appeared in productive rearrangements either about 87% or about 30% of the time, which broadly matched IMGT annotations. In the study, about 150 TCR beta chains were listed as associated with cytomegalovirus. The classifier was reported to diagnose cytomegalovirus status with high specificity and sensitivity in both the original and validation cohorts. In a later analysis, HLA-associated TCR beta chains showed more clonal expansion and lower generation probabilities than non-associated chains that were equally common.

V drops 3 bases and J drops 0 bases, leaving 15 bases in between. Taken from cysteine to phenylalanine, the CDR3 has 16 residues. CDR3 DNA only is kept here, 48 bases in frame from base 1. Via the germline V gene, CDR1 is KGHSH and CDR2 LQKENI. The library came from the immunoSEQ multiplex PCR assay. For the multiplex PCR, a mixture combining 60 forward primers for TCR Vbeta segments and 13 reverse primers for TCR Jbeta segments was used. The CDR3 region of rearranged TCR beta genes was amplified from genomic DNA by a multiplex PCR assay. On the Illumina HiSeq System, the amplified TCR beta libraries were sequenced as 87-base-pair reads. The published analysis was carried out like this. A later analysis counted some 80 million unique TCR beta chains across the 666 repertoires, and roughly 10 million of these chains were shared by at least two donors. Raw reads were error-corrected and collapsed into unique sequences with a nearest-neighbor algorithm that merged closely related sequences to remove PCR and sequencing errors. CDR3 sequences were aligned to IMGT reference sequences to assign V, D and J gene segments. Each retained sequence needed at least a six-nucleotide match to both a V gene segment and a J gene segment. A rearrangement counted as productive if the CDR3 had no stop codons and remained in frame with V and J, and every other rearrangement counted as non-productive. CDR3 was defined according to IMGT convention as the region running from the second conserved V-encoded cysteine to the conserved J-encoded phenylalanine. In an earlier analysis of 587 of the donors, sequences lacking an unambiguous match to a single V gene segment were excluded. In an earlier analysis of more than 500 of the donors, a V segment was called functional when productive rearrangements were above 56.7%, and segregating when the standard deviation between donors exceeded 5%. A statistical classification framework was built for diagnosing cytomegalovirus status from the catalog of TCR beta chain sequences. In a later analysis, V and J genes were assigned by comparing TCR nucleotide sequences against IMGT/GENE-DB human TR gene sequences. Using the TCRdist pipeline, a later analysis assigned CDR3 sequences along with most-parsimonious VDJ recombination scenarios. In a later analysis, each TCR beta chain was defined by its CDR3 amino acid sequence together with its V-gene family, and reads without a unique V-gene family were excluded. In a later analysis, 450 to 600 highly shared, low-generation-probability nucleotide sequences were removed to address suspected cross-contamination and a sequencing artifact. In a later analysis, a clonal expansion index for each public chain was calculated from normalized within-repertoire ranks of inferred template counts. In a later analysis, generation probabilities were computed with a VDJ recombination model fitted to out-of-frame rearrangements, and the resulting probabilities were checked against IGoR. A later analysis scored TCR-TCR, TCR-HLA and TCR-CMV co-occurrence with hypergeometric tests, applying a repertoire-size bias correction to TCR pairs. A later analysis estimated false discovery rates by permuting HLA or CMV assignments 20 times. In a later analysis, co-occurring TCRs were grouped using DBSCAN, with TCRdist sequence similarity added in when clustering inside HLA-allele-positive subsets. Co-occurrence clustering excluded repertoires with fewer than 30,000 or more than 120,000 public chains, plus five with anomalous nucleotide sharing. TCRdb obtained this table from immuneACCESS and retained in-frame rearrangements with V and J assigned. These tables miss some clones; where compared with another copy, unresolved V genes account for less than half of the shortfall, and the remainder is unexplained. V and J calls plus clone size are reproduced from that table; the DNA served to infer D and trimming. The sample has about 160,000 clones on record, around 76% of them singletons. The ten top clones hold approximately 2% of the sample.

The sequence was collected from a female donor in good health and CMV-seronegative. Sequencing used PBMCs. The chain joins TRBV18 to TRBJ2-7; a weak D assignment points to TRBD2 (5 bases agree). The DNA sequence is TGTGCCAGCTCACCGATAGCGAAGGGTAGCTCCTACGAGCAGTACTTC. It encodes CASSPIAKGSSYEQYF.